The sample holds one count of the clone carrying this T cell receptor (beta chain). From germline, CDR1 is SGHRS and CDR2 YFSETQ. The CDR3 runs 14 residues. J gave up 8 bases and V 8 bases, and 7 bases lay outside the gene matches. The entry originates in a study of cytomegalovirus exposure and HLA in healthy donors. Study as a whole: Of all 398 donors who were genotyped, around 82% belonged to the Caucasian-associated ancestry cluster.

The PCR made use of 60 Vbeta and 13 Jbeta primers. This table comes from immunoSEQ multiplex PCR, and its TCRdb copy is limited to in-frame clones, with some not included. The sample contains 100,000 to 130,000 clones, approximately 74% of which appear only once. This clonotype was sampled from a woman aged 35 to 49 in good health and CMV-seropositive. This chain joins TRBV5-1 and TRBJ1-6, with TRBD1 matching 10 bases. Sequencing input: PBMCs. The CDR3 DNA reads TGCGCCAGTAAGTCCGGGACAGGGGATTCACCCCTCCACTTT. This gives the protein CASKSGTGDSPLHF.